This T cell receptor (beta chain) was sequenced for a study of blood T cell repertoires in COVID-19 (dated by TCRdb to 2020 to 2021). General notes on the study: The collaborator samples originated in the United States, Italy and Spain and spanned the acute and convalescent phases of COVID-19. Deeply sampled blood TCRbeta repertoires from subjects exposed to, actively infected with, or recovered from COVID-19 were included in the dataset. A de-identified subject ID, COVID-19 status, age in years and sex were almost always included in the sample metadata. The repertoires were released in a freely available public database meant as a resource for research on the immune response to SARS-CoV-2. The prospective study material was composed of cDNA or gDNA derived from T cells, B-cell-depleted T cells, or PBMCs. The samples were drawn from two sources: the first 160 participants of the ongoing ImmuneRACE study, and 950 to 1,500 subjects contributed by 6 global collaborators. Where available, HLA class I and class II types were obtained from metadata supplied by the sample provider rather than from assay-based typing. On the study overall, not on this receptor specifically: How much clinical and demographic metadata was included differed by source and by participant, and the metadata was provided uncurated.

The sample holds a few counts of this clone. Its antigen is still unknown. The input lacks base qualities; no much larger clone sits a single base away. Spanning cysteine to phenylalanine, the CDR3 consists of 16 amino acids. Only the CDR3 portion is preserved as DNA: 48 bases, with reading frame beginning at the first base. The germline V gene provides CDR1 MGHRA and CDR2 YSYEKL. V and J lose 0 bases and 2 bases, and a span of 10 bases separates them. The collaborating institutions used their own protocols to collect whole blood in K2EDTA tubes. For TCRbeta analysis, collaborator samples were shipped as frozen whole blood, as isolated PBMCs, or as DNA extracted from either sample type. TCRbeta CDR3 regions were amplified from genomic DNA by means of the immunoSEQ Assay, a bias-controlled multiplex PCR. Turning to the authors' computational methods: Within the assay, amplification of reference gene primers was used to estimate how many nucleated cells each sample contained. Sequence reads were collapsed and filtered to measure the absolute abundance of every unique TCRbeta CDR3 rearrangement. For each sample, productive Simpson clonality was calculated by taking the square root of Simpson's diversity index across productive rearrangements. The clones in this table, taken by TCRdb from immuneACCESS, are in-frame only. Not every clone is retained; where verified, under half of the shortfall comes from an unresolved V gene, and the cause of the rest is unknown. V and J calls plus clone size are reproduced from that table; the DNA served to infer D and trimming. This sample lists about 85,000 clones; 87% were detected once. The top ten clonotypes cover roughly 5.4% of the sample.

This TCR came from a man in his 60s with acute or convalescent COVID-19. Sequencing used peripheral blood. The chain was built from TRBV4-1 and TRBJ2-2; tentative D gene TRBD1, with 6 bases matching. The CDR3 corresponds to CASSQEQGLNTGELFF. DNA sequence: TGCGCCAGCAGCCAAGAACAGGGCTTAAACACCGGGGAGCTGTTTTTT.